One and the same sample provided the 32 T cell receptor beta chains below, sequenced in a study of tumor and adjacent non-tumor tissue in lung cancer. No cell sorting was done before RNA was extracted from the tissue. More than 3 cm separated this lung sample from the edge of the tumor. TCRbeta libraries were built with three rounds of nested PCR, modified from ARM-PCR. A single record per CDR3 protein comes from TCRdb applying MiXCR to the multiplex PCR reads. The repertoire holds about 50,000 distinct CDR3 sequences, with 74% as singletons. The source material was distant non-tumor lung tissue. The receptors originated from a woman aged 55-69 years with non-small cell lung cancer.

On this clonotype itself: The CDR3 end shows no conserved phenylalanine or tryptophan, and so a read error is likely. This chain links TRBV12-3 or TRBV12-4 with TRBJ2-1, with D perhaps matching TRBD1 or TRBD2 (6 bases each). The CDR3 covers 13 residues. V lost 4 bases to trimming and J lost 6 bases, with 10 bases between them. CDR3 region: CASSWGASNEQFI. Here the CDR3 DNA reads TGTGCCAGCAGTTGGGGGGCCTCCAATGAGCAGTTCATC.

Of note for this clonotype: At one boundary the junction diverges from the germline segment, which might be a read error. This chain uses TRBV11-2 with TRBJ2-5, with TRBD1 matching 7 bases. In germline, CDR1 is SGHAT, CDR2 FQNNGV. CDR3 length: 15 residues. CDR3 coding DNA: TGTGCCAACAGCTCGATAGGGAGAGGGGGCGGGACCCAGTACTTC. It is translated as CANSSIGRGGGTQYF.

With respect to this clonotype: Mismatch with germline at one junction end may stem from a read error. This rearrangement joins TRBV6-5 to TRBJ2-2; 7 nucleotides agree with TRBD2. This CDR3 contains 12 residues. Germline V gene data show CDR1 as MNHEY and CDR2 as SVGAGI. CDR3 residues: CASKLASGEMFF. CDR3 bases: TGTGCCAGCAAATTAGCGAGCGGGGAGATGTTTTTT.

A note on this clonotype: Since a much larger clone is just one base distant, this may be a read error. The chain is built from TRBV11-2 and TRBJ2-2, with TRBD1 matching 10 bases. The CDR3 runs 16 residues. Germline assignment: CDR1 SGHAT and CDR2 FQNNGV. The CDR3 DNA is TGTGCCAGCAGCCACCCGGACAGGGGGTGGACCGGGGAGATGTTTTTT. Encoded protein: CASSHPDRGWTGEMFF.

Concerning this clonotype: The germline gene is not matched at one end of the junction; a read error may be the cause. The chain employs TRBV30 and TRBJ1-6, with unresolved D. CDR3 length: 13 amino acids. CDR1 GTSNPN and CDR2 SVGIG come from the germline V gene (reference sequence). The CDR3: CACTAEYNSPVHF. In nucleotides, the CDR3 is TGTGCCTGCACGGCTGAGTATAATTCACCCGTCCACTTT.

CDR3 in DNA: TGTGCCAGCATTTTGCCAGGGAACAGGGCTAACTATGGCTACACCTTC. It translates to CASILPGNRANYGYTF. V is TRBV2 and J is TRBJ1-2, with TRBD1 as a possible D gene (6 bases). The germline gives CDR1 SNHLY, CDR2 FYNNEI. The V and J ends lost 7 bases and 0 bases respectively, with 18 bases between them. The CDR3 loop spans 16 amino acids.

Notes on this clonotype: A junction end diverges from the germline sequence, so it may reflect a read error. This chain joins TRBV28 and TRBJ2-3, with TRBD2 as a possible D gene (6 bases). Looked up from germline, CDR1 is MDHEN and CDR2 is SYDVKM. The CDR3 has 14 residues. The CDR3 reads CANSSGGASDTQYF. In DNA, the CDR3 is TGTGCCAACAGTTCTGGAGGGGCCTCAGATACGCAGTATTTT. Together with reference TRBV28 and TRBJ2-3, the CDR3 gives the full variable domain: DVKVTQSSRYLVKRTGEKVFLECVQDMDHENMFWYRQDPGLGLRLIYFSYDVKMKEKGDIPEGYSVSREKKERFSLILESASTNQTSMYLCANSSGGASDTQYFGPGTRLTVL.

As regards this clonotype: A read error is possible here, since a much larger clone lies one base away. The V and J genes are TRBV20-1 and TRBJ2-5; 7 bases agree with TRBD1. The trim removed 6 bases at V and 2 bases at J, leaving 15 bases unmatched. CDR3 length: 16 amino acids. The germline CDR1 and CDR2 sequences are DFQATT and SNEGSKA (reference sequence). Written as DNA, the CDR3 is TGCAGTGCACCCCTCGGACAGGCATCAACACAAGAGACCCAGTACTTC. Translated, it gives CSAPLGQASTQETQYF.

Comment on this clonotype: An end of the junction differs from the germline gene, which may be a read error. The V and J genes are TRBV6-2 or TRBV6-3 and TRBJ1-6; D perhaps matches TRBD1 (6 bases). Germline V gene data show CDR1 as MNHEY and CDR2 as SVGEGT. The CDR3 is 14 residues long. The CDR3 region is CASGAGGGNSPVHF. The DNA of the CDR3 is TGTGCCAGTGGGGCTGGGGGCGGCAATTCACCCGTCCACTTT.

Details on this clonotype: The junction shows a germline mismatch at one end, possibly a read error. CDR3 residues: CDSSLGTGERNIQHF. CDR3 coding DNA: TGCGACAGCAGCCTGGGGACCGGTGAGAGAAACATTCAGCACTTC. This chain joins TRBV4-3 and TRBJ2-4; D possibly matches TRBD1 or TRBD2 (5 bases each). The CDR3 has 15 amino acids. Germline CDR1 reads LGHNA; CDR2 reads YSLEER.

Regarding this clonotype: The junction does not match germline at one end; this may be a read error. The chain carries TRBV11-2 and TRBJ1-6, with no clear D. This CDR3 spans 13 amino acids. CDR1 is SGHAT and CDR2 is FQNNGV in the germline V gene. CDR3 amino acids: CASSLERRSSLHF. The CDR3 DNA is TGTGCCAGCAGCTTAGAGAGACGTTCATCCCTCCACTTT.

In regard to this clonotype: A junction end diverges from the germline sequence, so it may reflect a read error. The chain recombines TRBV10-3 with TRBJ2-5; tentatively, D is TRBD2 (5 bases). The CDR3 consists of 15 residues. Per the germline V gene, CDR1 is ENHRY and CDR2 is SYGVKD. CDR3 residues: CTISEGYGNQETKYF. In DNA, the CDR3 is TGTACCATCAGTGAGGGATACGGGAATCAAGAGACCAAGTACTTC.

This clonotype was found many times. DNA of the CDR3: TGTGCCAGCAGCTGGGGACACCAAACTCCCTATGGCTACACCTTC. Amino acid sequence: CASSWGHQTPYGYTF. V usage is TRBV5-4 and J usage is TRBJ1-2, with D tentatively TRBD1 (6 bases). The CDR3 is made up of 15 amino acids. V was trimmed by 3 bases and J by 4 bases, leaving 16 bases between them. Germline V gene lookup returns CDR1 SGHNT and CDR2 YYREEE (reference sequence).

Notes on this clonotype: Sequence at one end of the junction differs from germline and may be a read error. The genes are TRBV5-1 and TRBJ2-1, with a tentative D call TRBD2 (7 bases). The CDR3 runs 14 residues. The germline gives CDR1 SGHRS, CDR2 YFSETQ. The CDR3 loop is CANSLRAGANEQFF. The CDR3, as DNA: TGCGCCAACAGCTTGAGGGCGGGGGCGAATGAGCAGTTCTTC.

By sample fraction, this clonotype is medium-sized. The chain is built from TRBV12-3 or TRBV12-4 and TRBJ2-3; D is unclear. V lost 6 bases and J lost 0, with 13 bases in between. The CDR3 spans 15 residues. Written as DNA, the CDR3 is TGTGCCAGCAGGGCCCCCTGGGCTAGCACAGATACGCAGTATTTT. It encodes CASRAPWASTDTQYF.

This chain links TRBV4-2 with TRBJ2-5, with 9 bases matching TRBD2. Germline V gives CDR1 LGHNA, CDR2 YNFKEQ. CDR3 length equals 15 residues. Trimming took 6 bases from V and 4 from J; bases not matched to a gene: 9. CDR3 loop: CASRRGGDNRETQYF. As DNA, the CDR3 is TGTGCCAGCAGGCGGGGGGGCGATAACCGAGAGACCCAGTACTTC.

This clonotype turned up a few times. This chain connects TRBV20-1 to TRBJ2-2; 11 bases fit TRBD2. The CDR3 spans 16 residues. CDR1 and CDR2 from the germline V gene are DFQATT and SNEGSKA (reference sequence). After removal of 5 bases from V and 7 bases from J, the junction contained 12 bases not matched to a gene. The CDR3 here is CSALGITSGSNGELFF. CDR3 nucleotide sequence: TGCAGTGCTTTGGGGATAACTAGCGGGAGTAACGGGGAGCTGTTTTTT.

On this clonotype itself: This CDR3 is missing its conserved last phenylalanine or tryptophan, likely due to a read error. The limits of the CDR3 on the DNA are not certain, so only TCRdb's listed CDR3 is given. V gene TRBV11-2 combines with J gene TRBJ2-2. 16 amino acids form the CDR3, both terminal residues included. Germline CDR1 is SGHAT and CDR2 is FQNNGV. This chain's CDR3 is CASSLVLTAHTGELLC.

In the case of this clonotype: The germline gene is not matched at one end of the junction; a read error may be the cause. V and J are TRBV30 and TRBJ1-6; 7 bases map to TRBD1. The CDR3 extends over 13 amino acids. Germline assignment: CDR1 GTSNPN and CDR2 SVGIG (reference sequence). The chain's CDR3 is CVCTGEYNSPLHF. As DNA, the CDR3 is TGTGTCTGTACAGGGGAATATAATTCGCCCCTCCACTTT.

About this clonotype itself: An end of the junction does not agree with germline; a read error may underlie this. CDR3 in DNA: TGTGTCAGCAGCCGGAATAATTCACCACTCCACTTT. As protein: CVSSRNNSPLHF. V and J are TRBV12-3 or TRBV12-4 and TRBJ1-6; D is unclear. CDR3 length: 12 amino acids.

The rearrangement joins TRBV20-1 to TRBJ2-5; TRBD2 aligns across 11 bases. The CDR3 sequence is 15 residues long. V shed 5 bases, J shed 0 bases, and the junction held 5 bases outside the gene matches. From germline, CDR1 is DFQATT and CDR2 SNEGSKA (reference sequence). CDR3 residues: CSAGGTSGYQETQYF. In nucleotides, the CDR3 is TGCAGTGCTGGAGGGACTAGCGGCTACCAAGAGACCCAGTACTTC.

This sequence joins TRBV2 and TRBJ1-5; D is uncertain. Germline lookup yields CDR1 SNHLY and CDR2 FYNNEI. The CDR3 has 14 amino acids. Trimming pared 7 bases from V and 9 bases from J, leaving 19 bases between. Written as DNA, the CDR3 is TGTGCCAGCACCGAATCCCCCAACGGTCTGCCCCAGCATTTT. Translation gives CASTESPNGLPQHF.

Of note for this clonotype: A much larger clone is a single base away; this may be a read error. The chain has TRBV20-1 and TRBJ1-1; D unresolved. The CDR3 consists of 8 residues. The V gene's germline CDR1 is DFQATT and CDR2 SNEGSKA (reference sequence). The CDR3 sequence: CSTDVAVF. As DNA, the CDR3 is TGCAGTACGGACGTAGCTGTCTTT.

At least ten counts were recorded for this clonotype. A much larger clone sits a single nucleotide away, making a read error possible. J is TRBJ1-4 and V is TRBV29-1; 10 bases are a match to TRBD1. This CDR3 region has 13 residues. The junction had 4 bases not matched to a gene; V was cut back by 6 bases and J by 6 bases. Germline CDR1 and CDR2: SQVTM and ANQGSEA. The CDR3 reads CSVGDRGHEKLFF. The CDR3 DNA is TGCAGCGTGGGGGACAGGGGACATGAAAAACTGTTTTTT.

In its sample, this clonotype was seen many times. The rearrangement links TRBV28 to TRBJ1-1, with no clear D. The V end lost 3 bases, the J end lost 3 bases, and 14 bases lay between the germline ends. Germline CDR1 reads MDHEN; CDR2 reads SYDVKM. This CDR3 contains 15 residues. CDR3 protein: CASSFLDGSYTEAFF. CDR3 DNA sequence: TGTGCCAGCAGTTTCCTTGACGGTAGCTACACTGAAGCTTTCTTT. The full variable domain, in which reference TRBV28 and TRBJ1-1 provide the parts outside the CDR3, is DVKVTQSSRYLVKRTGEKVFLECVQDMDHENMFWYRQDPGLGLRLIYFSYDVKMKEKGDIPEGYSVSREKKERFSLILESASTNQTSMYLCASSFLDGSYTEAFFGQGTRLTVV.

This clonotype showed up just a few times. Just one base apart from a much larger clone, this may be a read error. The chain has TRBV20-1 and TRBJ1-4, with D maybe TRBD1 (5 bases). The CDR3 runs 12 residues. Germline lookup yields CDR1 DFQATT and CDR2 SNEGSKA (reference sequence). CDR3 in DNA: TGCGGTGCTAGGAGGGGCGGAGAAAAACTGTTTTTT. This sequence encodes CGARRGGEKLFF.

The rearrangement uses TRBV4-3 and TRBJ2-7; D might be TRBD2 (6 bases). CDR1 LGHNA and CDR2 YSLEER come from the germline V gene. The CDR3 covers 14 residues. The CDR3 sequence: CANSQAVRGYEQYF. The CDR3, as DNA: TGCGCGAACAGCCAGGCCGTGCGGGGCTACGAGCAGTACTTC.

This clonotype was counted a single time. CDR3: CASSLERSGGGYF. The CDR3 nucleotides are TGTGCCAGCAGCTTAGAGCGTAGCGGGGGAGGGTATTTT. This chain links TRBV7-8 with TRBJ2-3; 9 bases fit TRBD2. J gave up 14 bases and V 1 base, and 7 bases lay outside the gene matches. This CDR3 is built from 13 residues. Germline V CDR1 and CDR2: SGHVS, FQNEAQ.

The sample holds one count of this clonotype. A read error may produce the germline difference seen at one junction end. The chain couples TRBV4-3 to TRBJ2-7, with D possibly matching TRBD2 (6 bases). CDR1 and CDR2 from the germline V gene are LGHNA and YSLEER. The CDR3 runs 14 residues. The CDR3 DNA is TGCGCCAGCAGCCAGGCCGTGCGGGGCTACGACCAGTATTTC. It yields the protein CASSQAVRGYDQYF.

Turning to this clonotype: A single base separates this from a much larger clone, so it may be a read error. CDR3 residues: CASSFRDRSKAFF. The CDR3 coding sequence is TGTGCCAGCAGCTTCCGGGACAGGTCGAAAGCTTTCTTT. J is TRBJ1-1 and V is TRBV7-9; 8 nucleotides agree with TRBD1. The junction had 6 bases not matched to a gene; V was cut back by 3 bases and J by 9 bases. The CDR3 is made up of 13 amino acids. CDR1 is SEHNR and CDR2 is FQNEAQ in the germline V gene (reference sequence).

A note on this clonotype: Given the absence of the conserved phenylalanine or tryptophan at the CDR3 end, a read error is likely. The chain carries TRBV5-5 and TRBJ2-6; perhaps D is TRBD1 or TRBD2 (6 bases each). CDR3 length: 16 residues. CDR1 and CDR2 (germline): SGHKS, YYEKEE (reference sequence). The CDR3: CASSLGGLSGASVLTL. The DNA for the CDR3 is TGTGCCAGCAGCCTAGGGGGGTTAAGTGGGGCCAGCGTCCTGACTTTA.

V usage is TRBV9 and J usage is TRBJ2-3; 7 bases line up with TRBD2. V was pared by 0 bases and J by 1 base, with 5 bases of the junction left unmatched. The length of the CDR3 is 16 residues. Germline V gives CDR1 SGDLS, CDR2 YYNGEE. This CDR3 is CASSVGGGSGTDTQYF. The CDR3 coding sequence is TGTGCCAGCAGCGTAGGCGGGGGAAGTGGCACAGATACGCAGTATTTT.